Listed here is a single T cell receptor beta chain. The antigen is undetermined. In the library, unique molecular identifiers were attached to individual cDNA molecules. Using its own MiXCR run on the reads, TCRdb lists one record per CDR3 protein. The sample carries fewer than 5,000 distinct CDR3 sequences, roughly half recorded once. This sample's treatment: therapeutic diphenylcyclopropenone sensitization with weekly scalp DPC. The sample comes from a study of human T cells and chemical hapten exposure. Across the study: Slight volume differences across pooled libraries mainly accounted for varying per-sample TCR yields.

General observations from the study: Compared to controls, expanded TCRs made significantly more large clusters of similar CDR3s.

With 6 bases clipped from V and 0 bases from J, the junction kept 8 bases outside the gene matches. CDR1 and CDR2 (germline): LNHNV, YYDKDF (reference sequence). The CDR3 has 16 residues. The sample in question was whole blood, obtained before DPC sensitization or 2, 6, or about 24 weeks after (not recorded which). This sequence was found in an adult with alopecia areata. Some clones in this sample may be carry-over from other donors' samples. This table probably holds off-target reads from a library built for another chain. V usage is TRBV15 and J usage is TRBJ2-1; 7 nucleotides align to TRBD2. For the CDR3, the DNA is TGTGCCACCAGTACGGCAGGCGGGGGCTCCTACAATGAGCAGTTCTTC. Translating gives CATSTAGGGSYNEQFF.